This T cell receptor beta chain was documented in a study of cytomegalovirus exposure and HLA in healthy donors. Study at large: The same platform was used for the 110 or so validation repertoires and the approximately 670 first-cohort repertoires, a later analysis reported.

Study-level points and caveats: Cytomegalovirus-associated TCR beta chains were listed, numbering some 180. Among TCR sequences, most were rare, though some public TCRs appeared in many donors.

Measured with immunoSEQ multiplex PCR; TCRdb has only the in-frame clones, and not every one. Of roughly 330,000 clones listed, approximately 90% are singletons. About this clone itself: Its antigen is not known.

The sample taken for sequencing was PBMCs. The receptor was derived from a woman in her twenties or thirties in good health and CMV-seropositive.

DNA for the CDR3: TGTGCCAGCAGCTCGGGACAGGGAAGGGAGCAGTACTTC. It yields the protein CASSSGQGREQYF. The chain recombines TRBV11-3 with TRBJ2-7; 9 bases fit TRBD1. CDR1 and CDR2 (germline): SGHNT, YENEEA. The CDR3 runs 13 residues. V was pared by 4 bases and J by 7 bases, with 5 bases of the junction left unmatched.